A single sample gave rise to the 21 T cell receptor beta chains below, sequenced in a study of blood T cell repertoires in COVID-19. Only in-frame clones appear in the TCRdb table, and some are missing; sequencing was by immunoSEQ multiplex PCR. Of roughly 100,000 clones listed, roughly 80% are singletons. Source material: peripheral blood. The receptors originated from a man older than 75 with active or convalescent COVID-19.

DNA of the CDR3: TGTGCCAGCAGCCCGTTAGGGGGGGGAGGCCCCTACGAGCAGTACTTC. This gives the protein CASSPLGGGGPYEQYF. The chain recombines TRBV11-2 with TRBJ2-7; D is possibly TRBD2 (7 bases). Trimming took off 5 bases at V and 2 bases at J, with 19 bases between the two ends. The CDR3 covers 16 residues. CDR1 is SGHAT, CDR2 FQNNGV, per germline.

This clone was recorded a few times. This chain joins TRBV2 and TRBJ1-1, with a tentative D call TRBD1 (6 bases). The CDR3 runs to 13 residues. The V gene's germline CDR1 is SNHLY and CDR2 FYNNEI. Trimming pared 4 bases from V and 1 base from J, leaving 7 bases between. Here the CDR3 DNA reads TGTGCCAGCAGTGCGGACAGGAACACTGAAGCTTTCTTT. It encodes CASSADRNTEAFF.

The J gene is TRBJ2-5, the V gene TRBV6-2 or TRBV6-3; D gene uncertain. Germline CDR1 and CDR2: MNHEY and SVGEGT. Trimming took 6 bases from V and 5 from J, leaving 22 bases between them. The CDR3 totals 16 residues. CDR3 sequence: CASSRRSRIGDETQYF. CDR3 DNA: TGTGCCAGCAGCCGTCGGAGCCGAATAGGAGATGAGACCCAGTACTTC.

The V call is TRBV2, the J call TRBJ1-2, with unresolved D. The V end was cut by 3 bases, the J end by 4 bases, with 12 bases between. The CDR3 covers 14 residues. CDR1 SNHLY and CDR2 FYNNEI come from the germline V gene. CDR3 loop: CASSERASSYGYTF. The CDR3 DNA reads as TGTGCCAGCAGTGAGAGGGCATCGAGCTATGGCTACACCTTC.

The genes are TRBV30 and TRBJ1-4; D gene ambiguous. Trimming took off 8 bases at V and 0 bases at J, with 7 bases between the two ends. The CDR3 runs to 12 residues. Germline V gene lookup returns CDR1 GTSNPN and CDR2 SVGIG (reference sequence). CDR3 coding DNA: TGTGCCCGGGCCGCAACTAATGAAAAACTGTTTTTT. This gives the protein CARAATNEKLFF. The full variable domain, with the rest looked up from reference TRBV30 and TRBJ1-4, is SQTIHQWPATLVQPVGSPLSLECTVEGTSNPNLYWYRQAAGRGLQLLFYSVGIGQISSEVPQNLSASRPQDRQFILSSKKLLLSDSGFYLCARAATNEKLFFGSGTQLSVL.

The chain employs TRBV3-1 (or the pseudogene TRBV3-2) and TRBJ1-2, with 12 bases matching TRBD1. V dropped 5 bases and J dropped 8; count of bases not matched to a gene: 9. Germline V gene lookup returns CDR1 LGHDT and CDR2 YNNKEL (reference sequence). CDR3 size: 15 residues. The CDR3 DNA reads as TGTGCCAGCAGCGGGACAGGGGGCGGCGAAGGGGGCTACACCTTC. This codes for CASSGTGGGEGGYTF.

The chain carries TRBV12-3 or TRBV12-4 and TRBJ1-2; D perhaps matches TRBD1 (5 bases). Trimming left V 8 bases short and J 4 bases short, with 8 bases between. The CDR3 spans 11 residues. CDR3 DNA: TGTGCCAGCCGTAGGGGCTATGGCTACACCTTC. This translates into CASRRGYGYTF.

This chain links TRBV6-5 with TRBJ1-1; 10 nucleotides align to TRBD1. The CDR3 is 14 amino acids. Germline CDR1 and CDR2: MNHEY and SVGAGI. Losses at the gene ends were 9 bases for V and 4 bases for J; bases not matched to a gene: 8. The CDR3 loop is CASRTGGRTTEAFF. In DNA, the CDR3 is TGTGCCAGTAGGACAGGGGGAAGGACCACTGAAGCTTTCTTT.

The chain couples TRBV2 to TRBJ2-1, with TRBD2 matching over 7 bases. Per the germline V gene, CDR1 is SNHLY and CDR2 is FYNNEI. CDR3 length: 13 residues. J lost 3 bases, V lost 7 bases, and 3 bases had no gene match. CDR3 bases: TGTGCCAGCAATCGGGGGGACTACAATGAGCAGTTCTTC. Protein: CASNRGDYNEQFF. The variable domain in full, with the rest retrieved from reference TRBV2 and TRBJ2-1, is EPEVTQTPSHQVTQMGQEVILRCVPISNHLYFYWYRQILGQKVEFLVSFYNNEISEKSEIFDDQFSVERPDGSNFTLKIRSTKLEDSAMYFCASNRGDYNEQFFGPGTRLTVL.

This chain joins TRBV5-6 and TRBJ1-6; D is unresolved. Trimming removed 2 bases from V and 2 bases from J, with 11 bases in between. The CDR3 length is 16 residues. Germline CDR1 reads SGHDT; CDR2 reads YYEEEE. CDR3 nucleotide sequence: TGTGCCAGCAGCTTAGAGGGTTGGACCTATAATTCACCCCTCCACTTT. This encodes CASSLEGWTYNSPLHF. Together with reference TRBV5-6 and TRBJ1-6, the CDR3 gives the full variable domain: DAGVTQSPTHLIKTRGQQVTLRCSPKSGHDTVSWYQQALGQGPQFIFQYYEEEERQRGNFPDRFSGHQFPNYSSELNVNALLLGDSALYLCASSLEGWTYNSPLHFGNGTRLTVT.

This clone was counted a few times. CDR3 nucleotide sequence: TGTGCCAGTAGTATCGGTAGCGGGGGGGCCAGGGGAGAGACCCAGTACTTC. Its translation: CASSIGSGGARGETQYF. V and J are TRBV19 and TRBJ2-5; 11 nucleotides agree with TRBD2. V dropped 3 bases and J dropped 4; count of bases not matched to a gene: 10. CDR1 LNHDA and CDR2 SQIVND come from the germline V gene (reference sequence). The CDR3 extends over 17 amino acids.

The gene calls are TRBV27 and TRBJ1-1; 7 nucleotides line up with TRBD1. Trimming removed 6 bases from V and 6 bases from J; junction bases left unmatched: 7. This CDR3 spans 13 amino acids. Germline V gene lookup returns CDR1 MNHEY and CDR2 SMNVEV (reference sequence). CDR3 residues: CASSQQGRAEAFF. The CDR3 bases are TGTGCCAGCAGCCAACAGGGGCGGGCTGAAGCTTTCTTT.

This clone was picked up a small number of times. The chain recombines TRBV19 with TRBJ2-3; D might be TRBD2 (7 bases). Trimming removed 2 bases from V and 0 bases from J, with 9 bases in between. Germline-derived CDR1 and CDR2 are LNHDA and SQIVND (reference sequence). The CDR3 is made up of 15 amino acids. The CDR3 nucleotides read TGTGCCAGTAGTATACGGGGGGCCAGCACAGATACGCAGTATTTT. Its translation is CASSIRGASTDTQYF.

The V call is TRBV4-2, the J call TRBJ1-2; 8 positions agree with TRBD1. Trimming took 3 bases from V and 5 from J; bases not matched to a gene: 5. The germline V gene has CDR1 LGHNA and CDR2 YNFKEQ. This CDR3 region has 14 residues. The CDR3 reads CASSHPGQGYGYTF. CDR3 nucleotide sequence: TGTGCCAGCAGCCATCCAGGACAGGGATATGGCTACACCTTC.

The chain carries TRBV11-2 and TRBJ2-5; possibly TRBD1 for D (6 bases). Germline CDR1 reads SGHAT; CDR2 reads FQNNGV. V was clipped by 5 bases and J by 10 bases, with 11 bases between them. The CDR3 is 11 amino acids. The CDR3: CASSPGGHQYF. CDR3 nucleotide sequence: TGTGCCAGCAGCCCTGGGGGACACCAGTACTTC. Based on the CDR3 plus reference TRBV11-2 and TRBJ2-5, the full variable domain is EAGVAQSPRYKIIEKRQSVAFWCNPISGHATLYWYQQILGQGPKLLIQFQNNGVVDDSQLPKDRFSAERLKGVDSTLKIQPAKLEDSAVYLCASSPGGHQYFGPGTRLLVL.

The CDR3, as DNA: TGTGCCAGCAGCCAAGGTCCCGGACTGTTTTTT. It encodes CASSQGPGLFF. The J gene is TRBJ1-4, the V gene TRBV3-1 (or the pseudogene TRBV3-2); no reliable D call. Germline values: CDR1 LGHDT, CDR2 YNNKEL (reference sequence). Trimming removed 1 base from V and 13 bases from J, with 7 bases in between. The CDR3 is made up of 11 amino acids.

J is TRBJ2-5 and V is TRBV19, with D possibly matching TRBD1 (6 bases). This CDR3 spans 13 amino acids. The V end was cut by 3 bases, the J end by 4 bases, with 9 bases between. Germline CDR1 is LNHDA and CDR2 is SQIVND (reference sequence). DNA for the CDR3: TGTGCCAGTAGTATTGCAGGGGCAGAGACCCAGTACTTC. This codes for CASSIAGAETQYF.

The chain links TRBV5-6 to TRBJ1-2, with D possibly TRBD1 on 5 matching bases. V was clipped by 3 bases and J by 3 bases, with 18 bases between them. CDR3 length: 16 residues. CDR1 is SGHDT, CDR2 YYEEEE, per germline. This chain's CDR3 is CASSSQILTAHYGYTF. The CDR3 DNA follows: TGTGCCAGCAGCTCGCAGATACTGACAGCTCACTATGGCTACACCTTC.

The genes are TRBV7-2 and TRBJ2-7; 8 positions match TRBD2. The germline V gene encodes CDR1 SGHTA and CDR2 FQGNSA. V lost 4 bases and J lost 2; bases outside the gene matches: 4. The CDR3 spans 14 residues. CDR3 region: CASSSERGPYEQYF. CDR3 nucleotide sequence: TGTGCCAGCAGCTCCGAGCGGGGGCCCTACGAGCAGTACTTC.

The chain joins TRBV15 to TRBJ2-7; TRBD1 might be the D (6 bases). This CDR3 is 13 amino acids long. V lost 0 bases and J 3 bases, leaving 6 bases between the germline ends. In germline, CDR1 is LNHNV, CDR2 YYDKDF (reference sequence). The CDR3: CATSRDRGYEQYF. The CDR3 DNA is TGTGCCACCAGCAGAGACAGGGGCTACGAGCAGTACTTC.

This sequence joins TRBV5-8 and TRBJ1-2; a possible D gene is TRBD1 (5 bases). Germline V gene data show CDR1 as SGHTS and CDR2 as YDEGEE. The germline V and J ends were trimmed by 10 bases and 2 bases, with 21 bases remaining between them. The CDR3 length is 15 residues. This chain's CDR3 is CAQSKGTRGNYGYTF. The CDR3 coding sequence is TGTGCCCAGTCGAAGGGTACAAGGGGAAACTATGGCTACACCTTC.